The source of this T cell receptor beta chain is a study of Graves' ophthalmopathy and Graves' hyperthyroidism. The study amplified TCR beta CDR3 regions using RNA transcripts. The library came from an HTBI-primed first-round RT-PCR and a second-round multiplex PCR. MiXCR, run by TCRdb on the multiplex PCR reads, gives a single entry per CDR3 protein. The table has some 210,000 distinct CDR3 sequences, roughly 29% seen once. Many counts were recorded for this clonotype. The CDR3 sequence is 16 residues long. The germline gives CDR1 MDHEN, CDR2 SYDVKM. V trimming: 6 bases; J trimming: 9 bases; junction bases outside the gene matches: 12.

The chain has TRBV28 and TRBJ2-2, with 11 bases aligning to TRBD2. Sequences were obtained from peripheral blood. This clonotype was obtained from a man between 50 and 59 years old with Graves' ophthalmopathy. As DNA, the CDR3 is TGTGCCAGCAGCCGGGGACTAGCGGCCCCTCTCTGGGAGCTGTTTTTT. Protein product: CASSRGLAAPLWELFF.